Following are 25 T cell receptor beta chains from one sample sequenced in a study of T cell repertoires and HLA-DP antigens. Assay: immunoSEQ multiplex PCR; the TCRdb copy retains only in-frame clones and omits some. Of around 90,000 clones listed, approximately 86% are singletons. These receptors are not linked to any known antigen. The source material was CD4+ T cells from PBMCs. The receptors originated from a man aged 45-65 years in good health and CMV-seronegative.

V usage is TRBV9 and J usage is TRBJ2-5; the match to TRBD1 covers 7 bases. Germline-derived CDR1 and CDR2 are SGDLS and YYNGEE. CDR3 size: 14 residues. J gave up 5 bases and V 3 bases, and 7 bases lay outside the gene matches. CDR3 sequence reads: CASSALTGSETQYF. CDR3 DNA: TGTGCCAGCAGCGCTTTGACAGGGAGTGAGACCCAGTACTTC.

The chain is built from TRBV5-4 and TRBJ2-3; 8 bases match TRBD2. With V trimmed by 4 bases and J by 6 bases, 4 bases remained unmatched. The CDR3 runs 13 residues. Germline V gene data show CDR1 as SGHNT and CDR2 as YYREEE (reference sequence). CDR3 DNA: TGTGCCAGCAGCCCCCAGCGGGAGGATACGCAGTATTTT. Translation: CASSPQREDTQYF.

V gene TRBV6-6 combines with J gene TRBJ2-7; maybe TRBD2 (6 bases). In germline, CDR1 is MNHNY, CDR2 SVGAGI (reference sequence). Trimming pared 6 bases from V and 5 bases from J, leaving 11 bases between. The CDR3 sequence is 12 residues long. The CDR3 loop is CASSPGDHEQYF. The CDR3 coding sequence is TGTGCCAGCAGCCCGGGGGACCACGAGCAGTACTTC.

The V gene is TRBV6-5, the J gene TRBJ1-5; a weak D match, TRBD1 (5 bases). The ends were cut back, 5 bases at V and 4 bases at J, with 9 bases in the middle. The germline CDR1 and CDR2 sequences are MNHEY and SVGAGI. CDR3 size: 13 residues. The CDR3 loop is CASSRQLNQPQHF. CDR3 bases: TGTGCCAGCAGTCGACAGCTGAATCAGCCCCAGCATTTT.

The CDR3 is CASSREGGFQTEAFF. The CDR3, as DNA: TGCGCCAGCAGCCGGGAGGGGGGGTTTCAAACTGAAGCTTTCTTT. The chain carries TRBV4-3 and TRBJ1-1, with D perhaps TRBD1 (6 bases). Trimming shortened V by 4 bases and J by 5 bases, and 17 bases separated the two germline ends. Germline CDR1 LGHNA, CDR2 YSLEER. The CDR3 has 15 residues.

V gene TRBV7-8 combines with J gene TRBJ1-5, with a tentative D call TRBD1 (5 bases). From germline, CDR1 is SGHVS and CDR2 FQNEAQ. The CDR3 consists of 15 residues. V lost 2 bases to trimming and J lost 4 bases, with 12 bases between them. The CDR3, as DNA: TGTGCCAGCAGCTTAAACCGGACACCTAATCAGCCCCAGCATTTT. It codes for CASSLNRTPNQPQHF.

The chain carries TRBV12-5 and TRBJ2-1, with 9 bases fitting TRBD2. CDR3 size: 17 residues. CDR1 is LGHNT and CDR2 is FRNRAP in the germline V gene. Trimming cost V 1 base and J 9 bases; bases outside gene matches: 13. CDR3 DNA: TGTGCTAGTGGTTTGGCCCCGCTTAGCGGGAGTGAGGGTGAGCAGTTCTTC. Protein: CASGLAPLSGSEGEQFF.

This rearrangement joins TRBV7-8 to TRBJ2-7; D is perhaps TRBD1 (7 bases). Germline V gene data show CDR1 as SGHVS and CDR2 as FQNEAQ. The ends were cut back, 5 bases at V and 2 bases at J, with 16 bases in the middle. This CDR3 is 15 amino acids long. The CDR3 sequence is CASSPRGTVTYEQYF. The CDR3 coding sequence is TGTGCCAGCAGCCCACGGGGGACAGTGACCTACGAGCAGTACTTC.

This clone was counted a few times. This rearrangement joins TRBV2 to TRBJ1-6; D unclear. The CDR3 has 16 amino acids. Trimming took 5 bases from V and 2 from J, leaving 13 bases between them. CDR1 SNHLY and CDR2 FYNNEI come from the germline V gene. CDR3 DNA: TGTGCCAGCAGTTCTCCTGGGTTGGCCTATAATTCACCCCTCCACTTT. Residues: CASSSPGLAYNSPLHF.

Only one count was recorded for this clone. The V call is TRBV7-2, the J call TRBJ2-1; D not certain. CDR1 is SGHTA, CDR2 FQGNSA, per germline. Deletions cut 2 bases from V and 6 bases from J, with 8 bases between. CDR3 length: 13 residues. The CDR3 DNA reads TGTGCCAGCAGCTTAAATTATGTCAATGAGCAGTTCTTC. Translation: CASSLNYVNEQFF.

The rearrangement links TRBV19 to TRBJ1-4; 7 nucleotides align to TRBD1. The CDR3 has 15 amino acids. The J segment lost 5 bases and the V segment lost 5 bases, leaving 8 bases of the junction unmatched. Per the germline V gene, CDR1 is LNHDA and CDR2 is SQIVND (reference sequence). CDR3 in DNA: TGTGCCAGTAGTCCCCCGGGACAGATGAATGAAAAACTGTTTTTT. This encodes CASSPPGQMNEKLFF.

The chain has TRBV15 and TRBJ1-2; D possibly corresponds to TRBD1 (6 bases). Trimming removed 0 bases at V and 8 bases at J, with 16 bases between. The CDR3 extends over 15 amino acids. Per the germline V gene, CDR1 is LNHNV and CDR2 is YYDKDF (reference sequence). DNA of the CDR3: TGTGCCACCAGCAGAGACGGGACACCTAAACGCGGCTACACCTTC. Its protein product is CATSRDGTPKRGYTF.

This chain connects TRBV18 to TRBJ1-5; D not resolved. The germline V and J ends were trimmed by 4 bases and 3 bases, with 10 bases remaining between them. The germline V gene encodes CDR1 KGHSH and CDR2 LQKENI. The CDR3 spans 14 residues. CDR3: CASSQDRFNQPQHF. The CDR3, as DNA: TGTGCCAGCTCACAAGACCGATTCAATCAGCCCCAGCATTTT.

The chain combines TRBV6-1 with TRBJ2-1; 12 bases are shared with TRBD2. From germline, CDR1 is MNHNS and CDR2 SASEGT. The length of the CDR3 is 15 residues. Unmatched junction bases numbered 4, after V lost 6 bases and J lost 4 bases. CDR3 bases: TGTGCCAGCAGCCTCCTAGCGGGAGGGTACAATGAGCAGTTCTTC. Encoded protein: CASSLLAGGYNEQFF.

The chain couples TRBV2 to TRBJ1-5; D not resolved. V lost 3 bases to trimming and J lost 1 base, with 16 bases between them. This CDR3 spans 17 amino acids. The germline V gene has CDR1 SNHLY and CDR2 FYNNEI. The CDR3 sequence is CASSDRAWSGSNQPQHF. CDR3 sequence (DNA): TGTGCCAGCAGTGATCGGGCTTGGTCGGGGAGCAATCAGCCCCAGCATTTT.

The V gene is TRBV18, the J gene TRBJ2-7; 12 bases line up with TRBD1. V shed 5 bases, J shed 7 bases, and the junction held 9 bases outside the gene matches. The CDR3 sequence is 15 residues long. Germline-derived CDR1 and CDR2 are KGHSH and LQKENI. The CDR3 coding sequence is TGTGCCAGCTCAGCGTGGGACAGGGGGCTGGGAGAGCAGTACTTC. It translates to CASSAWDRGLGEQYF.

Only a few counts were recorded for this clone. The same CDR3 can be traced to other DNA sequences in this sample. V usage is TRBV29-1 and J usage is TRBJ1-5, with TRBD1 as a possible D gene (5 bases). Germline assignment: CDR1 SQVTM and CDR2 ANQGSEA. V dropped 6 bases and J dropped 0 bases, with 6 bases sitting between them. There are 12 residues in the CDR3. CDR3 DNA: TGCAGCGTGGGGGATAGCAATCAGCCCCAGCATTTT. Amino acids: CSVGDSNQPQHF.

V and J are TRBV5-4 and TRBJ2-5; D not resolved. The length of the CDR3 is 13 residues. Trimming shortened V by 0 bases and J by 5 bases, and 8 bases separated the two germline ends. Germline values: CDR1 SGHNT, CDR2 YYREEE (reference sequence). CDR3 loop: CASSLDFAETQYF. The CDR3 region has the DNA TGTGCCAGCAGCTTGGACTTTGCTGAGACCCAGTACTTC.

Concerning this clone itself: The sample carries other DNA sequences with the same CDR3. The J gene is TRBJ1-5, the V gene TRBV19; no clear D gene. This CDR3 comprises 13 residues. Germline-derived CDR1 and CDR2 are LNHDA and SQIVND (reference sequence). V dropped 3 bases and J dropped 4 bases, with 7 bases sitting between them. The chain's CDR3 is CASSIGGNQPQHF. The CDR3 region has the DNA TGTGCCAGTAGTATTGGTGGAAATCAGCCCCAGCATTTT.

The rearrangement joins TRBV28 to TRBJ2-7, with TRBD2 matching over 12 bases. The CDR3 is 14 amino acids. Germline values: CDR1 MDHEN, CDR2 SYDVKM. After removal of 5 bases from V and 6 bases from J, the junction contained 5 bases not matched to a gene. CDR3 bases: TGTGCCAGCAGTCGACTAGCGGGAGTTGGCGAGCAGTACTTC. Translation gives CASSRLAGVGEQYF.

This CDR3 is CASSKGGSEKLFF. Written as DNA, the CDR3 is TGTGCCAGCAGTAAGGGGGGGAGTGAAAAACTGTTTTTT. This chain links TRBV2 with TRBJ1-4; TRBD1 might be the D (6 bases). The ends were cut back, 5 bases at V and 7 bases at J, with 11 bases in the middle. CDR1 SNHLY and CDR2 FYNNEI come from the germline V gene. This CDR3 has 13 residues.

The CDR3 sequence: CASSLQAGGLYNEQFF. The CDR3 DNA reads as TGTGCCAGCAGCTTGCAAGCGGGAGGTCTATACAATGAGCAGTTCTTC. V usage is TRBV5-5 and J usage is TRBJ2-1, with 9 bases aligning to TRBD2. Losses at the gene ends were 1 base for V and 4 bases for J; bases not matched to a gene: 6. The CDR3 sequence is 16 residues long. Germline loops: CDR1 SGHKS, CDR2 YYEKEE (reference sequence). The full variable domain, rest sourced from reference TRBV5-5 and TRBJ2-1, is DAGVTQSPTHLIKTRGQQVTLRCSPISGHKSVSWYQQVLGQGPQFIFQYYEKEERGRGNFPDRFSARQFPNYSSELNVNALLLGDSALYLCASSLQAGGLYNEQFFGPGTRLTVL.

The chain links TRBV7-2 to TRBJ2-2, with D unresolved. Between the trimmed V and J ends, which lost 0 bases and 0 bases, there was a span of 5 bases. Germline lookup yields CDR1 SGHTA and CDR2 FQGNSA. The CDR3 runs to 15 residues. The CDR3 DNA reads TGTGCCAGCAGCTTAGCAACAGCGAACACCGGGGAGCTGTTTTTT. Translating gives CASSLATANTGELFF.

The J gene is TRBJ2-7, the V gene TRBV5-1; TRBD2 matches at 7 bases. This CDR3 contains 13 residues. Germline trimming cut 4 bases from V and 6 bases from J; bases unmatched to any gene: 7. The V gene's germline CDR1 is SGHRS and CDR2 YFSETQ. The DNA of the CDR3 is TGCGCCAGCAGCCCCTCTTGGGAGGGCGAGCAGTACTTC. Amino acids: CASSPSWEGEQYF. Filled out from reference TRBV5-1 and TRBJ2-7, the complete variable domain reads KAGVTQTPRYLIKTRGQQVTLSCSPISGHRSVSWYQQTPGQGLQFLFEYFSETQRNKGNFPGRFSGRQFSNSRSEMNVSTLELGDSALYLCASSPSWEGEQYFGPGTRLTVT.

The V gene is TRBV28, the J gene TRBJ2-1, with TRBD1 identical over 10 bases. The CDR3 extends over 15 amino acids. J gave up 9 bases and V 2 bases, and 7 bases lay outside the gene matches. Germline CDR1 is MDHEN and CDR2 is SYDVKM. The CDR3 bases are TGTGCCAGCAGTTTAAGGGGACAGGGGAAGGGTGAGCAGTTCTTC. It encodes CASSLRGQGKGEQFF.